This TCR beta chain was sequenced during a study of blood T cell repertoires in COVID-19. For the study at large: Sites across the United States, Italy and Spain contributed samples from acute and convalescent COVID-19.

V lost 2 bases, J lost 4 bases, and 5 bases stayed unmatched. This CDR3 comprises 15 residues. Germline V gene sequence: CDR1 SGHTA, CDR2 FQGTGA. In the case of this clone: The same CDR3 can be traced to other DNA sequences in this sample.

Some clones are missing from TCRdb's copy, which holds only in-frame ones; the method was immunoSEQ multiplex PCR. The profile shows a few hundred thousand clones, about 89% of them singletons. The chain employs TRBV7-3 and TRBJ2-5; 9 positions match TRBD2. The clonotype comes from a woman in her thirties or forties who had recovered from COVID-19. Sequences were obtained from peripheral blood. The CDR3 region is CASSLAGGPGETQYF. The CDR3, as DNA: TGTGCCAGCAGCTTAGCGGGAGGGCCAGGAGAGACCCAGTACTTC. The whole variable domain, filled in from reference TRBV7-3 and TRBJ2-5, reads GAGVSQTPSNKVTEKGKYVELRCDPISGHTALYWYRQSLGQGPEFLIYFQGTGAADDSGLPNDRFFAVRPEGSVSTLKIQRTERGDSAVYLCASSLAGGPGETQYFGPGTRLLVL.